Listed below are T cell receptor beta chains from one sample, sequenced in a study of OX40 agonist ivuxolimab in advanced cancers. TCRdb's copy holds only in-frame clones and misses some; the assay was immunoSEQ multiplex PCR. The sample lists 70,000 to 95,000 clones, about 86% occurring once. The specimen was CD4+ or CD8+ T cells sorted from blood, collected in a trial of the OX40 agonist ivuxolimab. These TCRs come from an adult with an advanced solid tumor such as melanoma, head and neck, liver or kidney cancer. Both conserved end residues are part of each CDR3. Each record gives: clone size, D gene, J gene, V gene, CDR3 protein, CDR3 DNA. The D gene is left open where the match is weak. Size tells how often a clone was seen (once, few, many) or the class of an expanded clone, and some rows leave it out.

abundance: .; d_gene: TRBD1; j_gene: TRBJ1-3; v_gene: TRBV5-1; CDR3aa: CASSLAPQGATGNTIYF; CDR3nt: TGCGCCAGCAGCTTGGCCCCACAGGGGGCGACTGGAAACACCATATATTTT
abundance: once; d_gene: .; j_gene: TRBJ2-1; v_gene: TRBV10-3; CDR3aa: CAILSSSSYNEQFF; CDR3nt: TGTGCCATCCTCTCATCCAGCTCCTACAATGAGCAGTTCTTC
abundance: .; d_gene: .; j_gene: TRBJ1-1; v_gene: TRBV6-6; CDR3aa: CASTGRPRLNEAFF; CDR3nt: TGTGCCAGCACCGGACGACCCCGGCTCAATGAAGCTTTCTTT
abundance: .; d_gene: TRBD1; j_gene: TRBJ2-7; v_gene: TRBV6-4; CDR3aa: CASPRRGDRGSYEQYF; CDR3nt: TGTGCCAGCCCCCGGAGAGGAGACAGGGGTTCCTACGAGCAGTACTTC
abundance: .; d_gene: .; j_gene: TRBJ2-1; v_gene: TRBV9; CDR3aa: CASSVGGDWFNEQFF; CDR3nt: TGTGCCAGCAGCGTAGGAGGGGATTGGTTCAATGAGCAGTTCTTC
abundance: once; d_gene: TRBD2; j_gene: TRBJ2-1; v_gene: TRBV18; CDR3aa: CASHSSGRWDEQFF; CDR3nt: TGTGCCAGCCACTCGAGCGGGAGGTGGGATGAGCAGTTCTTC
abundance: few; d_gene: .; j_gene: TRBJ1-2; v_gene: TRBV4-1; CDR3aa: CASSPPVGGNGYTF; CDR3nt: TGCGCCAGCAGCCCCCCGGTCGGGGGCAATGGCTACACCTTC
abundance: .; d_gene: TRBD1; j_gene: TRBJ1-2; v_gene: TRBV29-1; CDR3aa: CSVDPGGQGDGYTF; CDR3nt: TGCAGCGTTGACCCCGGCGGACAGGGTGACGGCTACACCTTC
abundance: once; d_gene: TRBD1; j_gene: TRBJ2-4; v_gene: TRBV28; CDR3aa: CANFDRAKNIQYF; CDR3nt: TGTGCCAACTTTGACAGGGCTAAAAACATTCAGTACTTC
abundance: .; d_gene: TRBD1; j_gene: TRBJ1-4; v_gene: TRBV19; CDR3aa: CASKGQGNEKLFF; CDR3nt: TGTGCCAGTAAGGGACAGGGTAATGAAAAACTGTTTTTT
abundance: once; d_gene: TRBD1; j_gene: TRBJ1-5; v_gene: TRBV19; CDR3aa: CASSIGDRGQPQHF; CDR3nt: TGTGCCAGTAGTATAGGGGACAGGGGTCAGCCCCAGCATTTT
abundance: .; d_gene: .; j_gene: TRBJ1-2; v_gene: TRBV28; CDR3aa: CASSLVSGRGYGYTF; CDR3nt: TGTGCCAGCAGTTTAGTTTCGGGGCGTGGATATGGCTACACCTTC
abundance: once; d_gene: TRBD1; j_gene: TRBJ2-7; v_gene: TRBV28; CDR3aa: CASSPSGTGGRSSYEQYF; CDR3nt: TGTGCCAGCAGCCCCTCCGGGACAGGGGGCCGGAGCTCCTACGAGCAGTACTTC
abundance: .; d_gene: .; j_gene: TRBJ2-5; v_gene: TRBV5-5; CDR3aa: CASSLGASTQETQYF; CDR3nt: TGTGCCAGCAGCTTGGGGGCCTCTACCCAAGAGACCCAGTACTTC
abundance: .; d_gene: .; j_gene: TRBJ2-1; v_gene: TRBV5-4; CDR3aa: CASSSGGGTNEQFF; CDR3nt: TGTGCCAGCAGCTCAGGGGGGGGGACCAATGAGCAGTTCTTC